The T cell receptor (beta chain) described here comes from a study of blood T cells in healthy people across ages. Study at large: Using template switching, researchers captured about one barcoded beta molecule for each two T cells. Overall study findings and caveats: Observed TCR beta diversity per million T cells went down as age went up. This fall followed a roughly linear course with age.

Combining a sample-barcoded 5' primer with a J-beta primer mix, a second PCR ran for about 6 to 12 cycles. All samples gave at least 2.5 million CDR3-containing paired-end reads. Each CDR3 protein gets one entry after TCRdb re-called the 5' RACE reads with MiXCR. The data contain about a million distinct CDR3 sequences, more than 30% of them singletons. The CDR3 contains 13 residues. CDR1 is SGDLS, CDR2 YYNGEE, per germline. The study recruited healthy Caucasian donors from Russia who were aged about 6 to 90. As for this clonotype: Its antigen remains unidentified. Germline is not matched at one junction end, which may reflect a read error.

The material sequenced was blood. The TCR originated in a man aged 18 to 29 in good health. The chain is built from TRBV9 and TRBJ1-6; D is ambiguous. CDR3 DNA: TGTGCCAGCAGCGTAGAGCTGAATTCACCCCCCCACTTT. Its protein is CASSVELNSPPHF. The full variable domain, its missing parts supplied by reference TRBV9 and TRBJ1-6, is DSGVTQTPKHLITATGQRVTLRCSPRSGDLSVYWYQQSLDQGLQFLIQYYNGEERAKGNILERFSAQQFPDLHSELNLSSLELGDSALYFCASSVELNSPPHFGNGTRLTVT.